This entry lists 13 T cell receptor beta chains sequenced from one sample in a study of beta chain features in type 1 diabetes. Antigens for these TCRs are unknown. Study results and limitations: Among all four CD4+ subsets, Type 1 diabetes patients had TCRB CDR3s that were moderately but significantly shorter.

Expressed TCRB transcripts were sequenced because the entire RNA isolate underwent reverse transcription. Sequenced by immunoSEQ multiplex PCR; TCRdb stores in-frame clones only, minus some. This sample yields 200,000 to 250,000 clones, of which roughly 13% are seen a single time; about 0.018% belongs to the top ten. Sequenced: naive CD4+ T cells from blood. Source of these receptors: a man aged 30 to 45 with type 1 diabetes.

The sample holds a few counts of this clone. The chain has TRBV30 and TRBJ1-1; tentatively, D is TRBD1 (6 bases). Per germline, CDR1 GTSNPN and CDR2 SVGIG (reference sequence). The germline V and J ends were trimmed by 4 bases and 2 bases, with 17 bases remaining between them. The CDR3 spans 15 residues. For the CDR3, the DNA is TGTGCCTGGAACCACTTGGACAGAGACAACACTGAAGCTTTCTTT. This sequence encodes CAWNHLDRDNTEAFF.

The gene calls are TRBV5-1 and TRBJ2-1; possible D gene TRBD2, 5 bases. This CDR3 spans 14 amino acids. CDR1 and CDR2 (germline): SGHRS, YFSETQ. The V and J ends lost 6 bases and 12 bases respectively, with 22 bases between them. The CDR3 DNA sequence: TGCGCCAGCACCTTTAGCGTGGCCGGCGACTTGCAGTTCTTC. This translates into CASTFSVAGDLQFF.

This clone showed up just a few times. V gene TRBV9 combines with J gene TRBJ1-6; D gene uncertain. CDR1 is SGDLS and CDR2 is YYNGEE in the germline V gene. V was cut by 0 bases and J by 6 bases, with 16 bases left in between. The CDR3 is 17 residues long. The CDR3 spells CASSVGISGEGNSPLHF. DNA for the CDR3: TGTGCCAGCAGCGTAGGAATCTCCGGGGAGGGTAATTCACCCCTCCACTTT. Supplemented by reference TRBV9 and TRBJ1-6, the full variable domain reads DSGVTQTPKHLITATGQRVTLRCSPRSGDLSVYWYQQSLDQGLQFLIQYYNGEERAKGNILERFSAQQFPDLHSELNLSSLELGDSALYFCASSVGISGEGNSPLHFGNGTRLTVT.

The chain uses TRBV27 and TRBJ1-4; weak D call: TRBD1 (5 bases). In germline, CDR1 is MNHEY, CDR2 SMNVEV (reference sequence). V was trimmed by 5 bases and J by 7 bases, leaving 14 bases between them. The CDR3 runs 14 residues. For the CDR3, the DNA is TGTGCCAGCAGTCGCGTGGCAGGGTTTGAAAAACTGTTTTTT. Its translation is CASSRVAGFEKLFF.

This clone was counted a few times. This chain links TRBV6-6 with TRBJ1-2, with TRBD1 matching 7 bases. The germline V gene encodes CDR1 MNHNY and CDR2 SVGAGI (reference sequence). This CDR3 region has 12 residues. Trimming at V came to 7 bases and at J to 8 bases, leaving 7 bases not matched to a gene. The CDR3 spells CASNQGDGGYTF. As DNA, the CDR3 is TGTGCCAGCAACCAGGGGGACGGGGGCTACACCTTC.

The sample holds a few counts of this clone. The CDR3 is CASSFSGAYSNQPQHF. For the CDR3, the DNA is TGTGCCAGCAGCTTCTCAGGGGCTTATAGCAATCAGCCCCAGCATTTT. This chain connects TRBV7-6 to TRBJ1-5, with D maybe TRBD1 (6 bases). The CDR3 is made up of 16 amino acids. V lost 3 bases and J lost 0, with 12 bases in between. Germline loops: CDR1 SGHVS, CDR2 FNYEAQ.

The chain recombines TRBV6-5 with TRBJ1-2; D possibly corresponds to TRBD1 (5 bases). The CDR3 sequence is 13 residues long. Deletions cut 7 bases from V and 4 bases from J, with 13 bases between. Germline V gene data show CDR1 as MNHEY and CDR2 as SVGAGI. The CDR3 spells CASTYGGTYGYTF. The DNA of the CDR3 is TGTGCCAGCACCTATGGGGGGACCTATGGCTACACCTTC.

The rearrangement links TRBV10-3 to TRBJ1-3; D remains ambiguous. There are 12 residues in the CDR3. V was shortened by 7 bases and J by 0 bases, with 4 bases between the two germline ends. Per the germline V gene, CDR1 is ENHRY and CDR2 is SYGVKD. Here the CDR3 DNA reads TGTGCCATCAATAACTCTGGAAACACCATATATTTT. This sequence encodes CAINNSGNTIYF.

The V and J genes are TRBV19 and TRBJ1-5, with 10 positions matching TRBD1. The CDR3 extends over 15 amino acids. Trimming took 6 bases from V and 5 from J; bases not matched to a gene: 7. Germline V gene data show CDR1 as LNHDA and CDR2 as SQIVND (reference sequence). The DNA for the CDR3 is TGTGCCAGTAGCCGTAAGGGGACAGGGGATCAGCCCCAGCATTTT. Its translation: CASSRKGTGDQPQHF.

The chain joins TRBV11-1 to TRBJ2-7; 14 nucleotides line up with TRBD2. J gave up 3 bases and V 6 bases, and 4 bases lay outside the gene matches. Germline V gene lookup returns CDR1 SGHAT and CDR2 FQDESV (reference sequence). There are 15 residues in the CDR3. CDR3 protein: CASRLGTSGSYEQYF. The CDR3 DNA follows: TGTGCCAGCAGACTCGGGACTAGCGGGAGCTACGAGCAGTACTTC.

This clone has more than one count but fewer than ten. This sequence joins TRBV10-3 and TRBJ2-7, with 7 bases identical to TRBD2. Germline trimming cut 2 bases from V and 4 bases from J; bases unmatched to any gene: 2. Germline V gene lookup returns CDR1 ENHRY and CDR2 SYGVKD. The CDR3 has 13 residues. The CDR3 loop reads CAISEREEYEQYF. CDR3 DNA sequence: TGTGCCATCAGTGAGCGGGAGGAGTACGAGCAGTACTTC.

The chain has TRBV19 and TRBJ1-2; 10 nucleotides agree with TRBD1. Trimming took 5 bases from V and 8 from J; bases not matched to a gene: 5. Germline CDR1 is LNHDA and CDR2 is SQIVND (reference sequence). CDR3 size: 13 residues. The CDR3 DNA reads as TGTGCCAGTAGTGCCGGACAGGGGGAAGGCTACACCTTC. Amino acids: CASSAGQGEGYTF.

This clone was seen a handful of times. This sequence joins TRBV9 and TRBJ2-1; 8 positions match TRBD2. The CDR3 covers 17 residues. Germline lookup yields CDR1 SGDLS and CDR2 YYNGEE. V dropped 4 bases and J dropped 4; count of bases not matched to a gene: 13. The CDR3 coding sequence is TGTGCCAGCAGCACCCCCGGAGGGTCTAGCGGGTACAATGAGCAGTTCTTC. As protein: CASSTPGGSSGYNEQFF.